The 17 T cell receptor beta chains listed next were all sequenced from one sample in a study of shared clonotypes between healthy human individuals. Libraries were prepared by immunoSEQ multiplex PCR; TCRdb keeps only in-frame clonotypes and omits some of them. The sample yields about 2 million clones, 85% to 95% seen once. Material: naive CD4+ T cells sorted from blood. The subset: CD45RA+ positively selected. The origin of the receptors is a man younger than 35 in good health.

The V gene is TRBV7-2, the J gene TRBJ2-5; possible D gene TRBD1, 6 bases. This CDR3 is built from 15 residues. Between the trimmed V and J ends, which lost 5 bases and 5 bases, there was a span of 18 bases. Germline V gives CDR1 SGHTA, CDR2 FQGNSA. In DNA, the CDR3 is TGTGCCAGCAGCCTCGGACAGCGCATCGGGGAGACCCAGTACTTC. Protein: CASSLGQRIGETQYF.

This sequence joins TRBV14 and TRBJ2-3, with 7 bases fitting TRBD2. Germline CDR1 SGHDN, CDR2 FVKESK. Trimming removed 4 bases from V and 3 bases from J; junction bases left unmatched: 7. CDR3 length equals 15 residues. The CDR3 loop reads CASSLREVGTDTQYF. DNA for the CDR3: TGTGCCAGCAGCCTCCGGGAGGTTGGGACAGATACGCAGTATTTT.

The chain is built from TRBV10-1 and TRBJ2-1; perhaps D is TRBD1 or TRBD2 (5 bases each). The CDR3 covers 13 residues. V dropped 0 bases and J dropped 10 bases, with 10 bases sitting between them. Germline V lookup: CDR1 WNHNN, CDR2 SYGVQD (reference sequence). The CDR3, as DNA: TGCGCCAGCAGTGAGTCTGGGGGATTCGAGCAGTTCTTC. Translation: CASSESGGFEQFF.

The genes are TRBV6-5 and TRBJ1-5, with 10 bases identical to TRBD1. CDR1 and CDR2 from the germline V gene are MNHEY and SVGAGI. The CDR3 extends over 15 amino acids. Unmatched junction bases numbered 6, after V lost 6 bases and J lost 4 bases. The CDR3 protein is CASSRMGQGNQPQHF. The CDR3 coding sequence is TGTGCCAGCAGCCGTATGGGACAGGGGAATCAGCCCCAGCATTTT.

V is TRBV15 and J is TRBJ1-1, with no clear D. CDR1 and CDR2 (germline): LNHNV, YYDKDF (reference sequence). The CDR3 spans 14 residues. V was trimmed by 0 bases and J by 0 bases, leaving 5 bases between them. CDR3 residues: CATSRDGLNTEAFF. The CDR3, as DNA: TGTGCCACCAGCAGAGATGGCCTGAACACTGAAGCTTTCTTT.

V usage is TRBV15 and J usage is TRBJ2-7, with D hard to call. V was trimmed by 0 bases and J by 6 bases, leaving 15 bases between them. The CDR3 is made up of 15 amino acids. CDR1 LNHNV and CDR2 YYDKDF come from the germline V gene (reference sequence). CDR3 in DNA: TGTGCCACCAGCAGAGATCGAAGCTATACCGGCGAGCAGTACTTC. Residues: CATSRDRSYTGEQYF. Combining the CDR3 with reference TRBV15 and TRBJ2-7 gives the whole variable domain DAMVIQNPRYQVTQFGKPVTLSCSQTLNHNVMYWYQQKSSQAPKLLFHYYDKDFNNEADTPDNFQSRRPNTSFCFLDIRSPGLGDTAMYLCATSRDRSYTGEQYFGPGTRLTVT.

The gene calls are TRBV7-2 and TRBJ1-6, with 7 bases aligning to TRBD1. Trimming removed 4 bases from V and 6 bases from J; junction bases left unmatched: 3. This CDR3 region has 14 residues. Germline V gene lookup returns CDR1 SGHTA and CDR2 FQGNSA. CDR3 protein: CASSSEGANSPLHF. CDR3 sequence (DNA): TGTGCCAGCAGCTCGGAGGGGGCTAATTCACCCCTCCACTTT.

V and J are TRBV4-1 and TRBJ2-4; D tentatively reads TRBD1 or TRBD2 (5 bases each). Trimming pared 6 bases from V and 0 bases from J, leaving 12 bases between. The CDR3 consists of 15 residues. Germline assignment: CDR1 MGHRA and CDR2 YSYEKL. In DNA, the CDR3 is TGCGCCAGCAGAGAGCTGGGGACAGCCAAAAACATTCAGTACTTC. It encodes CASRELGTAKNIQYF.

To note about this clone: Within the sample, other DNA sequences also encode this same CDR3. V gene TRBV20-1 combines with J gene TRBJ1-1; D remains unclear. The germline V and J ends were trimmed by 5 bases and 3 bases, with 4 bases remaining between them. From germline, CDR1 is DFQATT and CDR2 SNEGSKA (reference sequence). This CDR3 is 10 amino acids long. The CDR3: CSASDTEAFF. CDR3 DNA sequence: TGCAGTGCTTCGGACACTGAAGCTTTCTTT.

V and J are TRBV6-4 and TRBJ2-3; TRBD2 matches at 7 bases. The trim removed 2 bases at V and 5 bases at J, leaving 1 base unmatched. CDR3 length equals 13 residues. Germline V lookup: CDR1 MRHNA, CDR2 SNTAGT. CDR3 protein: CASSDGRGDTQYF. Here the CDR3 DNA reads TGTGCCAGCAGTGACGGGAGGGGAGATACGCAGTATTTT.

The rearrangement joins TRBV5-6 to TRBJ1-4; 9 positions match TRBD1. CDR1 SGHDT and CDR2 YYEEEE come from the germline V gene. This CDR3 has 15 amino acids. J gave up 7 bases and V 4 bases, and 8 bases lay outside the gene matches. The DNA for the CDR3 is TGTGCCAGCAGCCCGAGGACAGGGGCACTTGAAAAACTGTTTTTT. Residues: CASSPRTGALEKLFF.

The chain recombines TRBV5-4 with TRBJ2-3, with a weak D call TRBD1 (6 bases). CDR1 and CDR2 from the germline V gene are SGHNT and YYREEE (reference sequence). CDR3 length: 15 residues. V was trimmed by 2 bases and J by 0 bases, leaving 10 bases between them. The CDR3: CASSFGQSSTDTQYF. CDR3 sequence (DNA): TGTGCCAGCAGCTTCGGACAGTCGAGCACAGATACGCAGTATTTT.

This chain links TRBV6-5 with TRBJ1-6; tentatively, D is TRBD1 (5 bases). The V gene's germline CDR1 is MNHEY and CDR2 SVGAGI. The CDR3 consists of 13 residues. V gave up 4 bases and J gave up 8 bases, with 9 bases separating them. The CDR3 here is CASSSQVDSPLHF. The CDR3 nucleotides read TGTGCCAGCAGTTCACAGGTGGATTCACCCCTCCACTTT.

This chain joins TRBV5-8 and TRBJ2-7, with a weak D call TRBD1 (5 bases). V was clipped by 4 bases and J by 7 bases, with 15 bases between them. This CDR3 comprises 13 residues. CDR1 is SGHTS and CDR2 is YDEGEE in the germline V gene. CDR3 bases: TGTGCCAGCAGCGCGTCAGGGATAAGGGAGCAGTACTTC. Its translation: CASSASGIREQYF.

The chain couples TRBV7-6 to TRBJ1-1; maybe TRBD1 (6 bases). Germline CDR1 reads SGHVS; CDR2 reads FNYEAQ. The CDR3 sequence is 16 residues long. Trimming cost V 1 base and J 0 bases, with 12 bases left between them. CDR3 loop: CASSLVQTGMNTEAFF. The CDR3 coding sequence is TGTGCCAGCAGCTTAGTACAAACAGGGATGAACACTGAAGCTTTCTTT.

This chain connects TRBV28 to TRBJ1-1, with 10 bases matching TRBD1. The CDR3 covers 13 residues. Germline V gene data show CDR1 as MDHEN and CDR2 as SYDVKM. V was pared by 6 bases and J by 4 bases, with 2 bases of the junction left unmatched. Written as DNA, the CDR3 is TGTGCCAGCAGGGGACAGGGGACCACTGAAGCTTTCTTT. Its translation: CASRGQGTTEAFF.

This clone has more than one count but fewer than ten. This chain links TRBV5-5 with TRBJ1-5; unclear D gene. Germline assignment: CDR1 SGHKS and CDR2 YYEKEE (reference sequence). Trimming pared 0 bases from V and 6 bases from J, leaving 10 bases between. The CDR3 totals 14 residues. This CDR3 is CASSLGQVGQPQHF. For the CDR3, the DNA is TGTGCCAGCAGCTTGGGGCAGGTGGGTCAGCCCCAGCATTTT.